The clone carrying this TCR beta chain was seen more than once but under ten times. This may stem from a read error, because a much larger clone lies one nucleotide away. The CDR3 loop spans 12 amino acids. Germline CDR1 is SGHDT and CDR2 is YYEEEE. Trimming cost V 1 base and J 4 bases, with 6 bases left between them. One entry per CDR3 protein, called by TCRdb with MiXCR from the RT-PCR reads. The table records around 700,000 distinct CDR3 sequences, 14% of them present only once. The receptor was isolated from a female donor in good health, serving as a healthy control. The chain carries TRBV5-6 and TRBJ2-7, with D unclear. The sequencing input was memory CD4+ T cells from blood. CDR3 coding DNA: TGTGCCAGCAGCTTGAGGGTTTACGAGCAGTACTTC. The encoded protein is CASSLRVYEQYF.